The source of this T cell receptor (beta chain) is a study of blood T cells in healthy people across ages. For the second PCR, which ran for 7 to 11 cycles, a sample-barcoded 5' primer and a J-beta primer mix were used. In TCRdb, the 5' RACE reads were re-called with MiXCR into one record per CDR3 protein. Seen here are approximately 800,000 distinct CDR3 sequences, under 40% observed once, and the top ten hold 10% to 15%. Study outcomes and limitations: Across samples, TCR beta diversity tracked strongly with naive T cell percentage. Comparison with aged donors showed that long-lived donors had more naive CD4+ cells and higher diversity.

The CDR3 length is 15 residues. Trimming removed 0 bases from V and 2 bases from J, with 11 bases in between. Germline CDR1 is SGDLS and CDR2 is YYNGEE. As concerns this clonotype: Its antigen is unknown.

This chain links TRBV9 with TRBJ2-5; the D gene is possibly TRBD2 (6 bases). The receptor was derived from a man younger than 35 in good health. The sequencing input was blood. CDR3 in amino acids: CASSVGGGPQETQYF. For the CDR3, the DNA is TGTGCCAGCAGCGTAGGTGGAGGGCCGCAAGAGACCCAGTACTTC.